Here is one T cell receptor beta chain with its context. The data belong to a study of blood T cell repertoires in COVID-19. Study as a whole: The origin of the acute and convalescent COVID-19 samples was the United States, Italy and Spain. T cells, B-cell-depleted T cells, or PBMCs supplied cDNA or gDNA.

Trimming took 6 bases from V and 4 from J; bases not matched to a gene: 11. This CDR3 is 15 amino acids long. Germline V gene data show CDR1 as MNHEY and CDR2 as SVGAGI. Seattle-derived patients entered the study during active infection and were followed longitudinally. TCRdb's table, derived via immunoSEQ multiplex PCR, lists solely in-frame clones and lacks some. The sample yields around 94,000 clones, roughly 92% seen once. The gene calls are TRBV6-5 and TRBJ2-7; 8 positions agree with TRBD1. This clonotype originated in a woman aged 45-60 years with COVID-19, enrolled during active disease. The sample consisted of peripheral blood. The CDR3 region has the DNA TGTGCCAGCAGCAAAACCGGGACAGGAGATTACGAGCAGTACTTC. Its protein product is CASSKTGTGDYEQYF.